Sequencing of this TCR beta chain was carried out in a study of PD-L1 blockade in urothelial cancer. Study details: Each participant's history included 0 to 3 prior chemotherapy regimens.

Assay used: immunoSEQ multiplex PCR; TCRdb lists only in-frame clones, some missing. The table has about 95,000 clones, 90% seen once. The germline CDR1 and CDR2 sequences are LNHDA and SQIVND (reference sequence). CDR3 length: 15 amino acids. Trimming took 3 bases from V and 5 from J, leaving 14 bases between them. Regarding time point: pretreatment peripheral blood. Pretreatment and on-treatment blood mononuclear cell samples were taken, totaling between 1 and 8 time points per patient. The gene calls are TRBV19 and TRBJ1-5; a weak D match, TRBD1 (5 bases). Sample: PBMCs, taken around atezolizumab (anti-PD-L1) treatment. The receptor was isolated from a man in his 60s with urothelial cancer. CDR3 protein: CASSITLDRYQPQHF. CDR3 coding DNA: TGTGCCAGTAGTATTACATTAGACAGATATCAGCCCCAGCATTTT.